This T cell receptor (beta chain) comes out of a study of CD8 T cells in ankylosing spondylitis (dated by TCRdb to 2017 to 2019). Background for the entire study: To find TCR variants linked to disease, the study profiled T cell receptor beta repertoires in ankylosing spondylitis patients and healthy donors. The full study cohort comprised 25 ankylosing spondylitis patients and 110 or so healthy donors. Peripheral blood was sampled, and synovial fluid was additionally collected from ankylosing spondylitis patients. What the work shows at the level of the full study, not this receptor alone: The disease-linked clones showed a CD8+ phenotype and occurred at relatively low frequencies in peripheral blood. A TCR beta motif made up of several highly homologous amino acid variants appeared to be characteristic of blood from ankylosing spondylitis patients. The disease-linked clones were reported as significantly enriched in matched synovial fluid samples from ankylosing spondylitis patients. Some TCR beta motif variants had previously been reported in synovial fluid and blood of reactive arthritis patients, which suggested common disease-initiation mechanisms.

The instrument was an Illumina HiSeq 2500. Quantitative 5'-RACE with molecular barcodes was the method used to prepare the TCR beta libraries. Per the original workflow: A new computational method, built on a probabilistic model of VDJ rearrangement, was used to identify disease-linked TCR variants. TCRdb reprocessed the public reads (quality trimming at Q25 with fastp, clone calling with MiXCR) and kept in-frame beta chains. All rows with the same CDR3 protein become a single entry with the most common DNA and genes. TCRdb, not the original authors, processed these V and J calls. In this sample the table shows approximately 540,000 distinct CDR3 sequences, 12% of which occur a single time. Of the sample, under 7.5% falls within the top ten clones. Taken from the germline V gene, the CDR1 and CDR2 loops are SGHDT and YYEEEE. V and J are truncated by 5 bases and 8 bases respectively, leaving an intervening sequence of 14 bases. The cysteine opens and the phenylalanine closes a CDR3 of 13 amino acids. The CDR3 DNA has 39 bases and is translated from base 1.

This clonotype was seen a handful of times. This clone's antigen is unknown. Qualities for individual bases were not recorded, and no much larger clone is one base off. The specimen sequenced was blood, either unsorted or a sorted T cell fraction (not recorded which). This receptor was identified in a male donor with ankylosing spondylitis. The chain is assembled from TRBV5-6 and TRBJ2-1; possibly the D gene is TRBD1, per 6 matching bases. The CDR3 in this case is CASRPQGNYEQFF. In nucleotides, the sequence is TGTGCCAGCAGGCCTCAGGGGAATTATGAGCAGTTCTTC.